This entry lists 7 T cell receptor beta chains sequenced from one sample in a study of shared clonotypes between healthy human individuals. Produced via immunoSEQ multiplex PCR; TCRdb's table is partial and in-frame only. The data contain hundreds of thousands of clones, around two thirds of them singletons. Sequencing was performed on memory CD4+ T cells sorted from blood. Documented subset: CD45RA-negative fraction. All receptors derive from a woman in her 30s in good health.

This chain links TRBV7-8 with TRBJ2-5; 7 positions match TRBD1. Trimming at V came to 6 bases and at J to 5 bases, leaving 12 bases not matched to a gene. The CDR3 has 15 residues. The germline V gene encodes CDR1 SGHVS and CDR2 FQNEAQ. The CDR3 region is CASRQGQVGWETQYF. DNA for the CDR3: TGTGCCAGCAGACAAGGACAGGTGGGATGGGAGACCCAGTACTTC.

The V call is TRBV2, the J call TRBJ1-4; D not certain. The CDR3 has 13 amino acids. Trimming stripped 8 bases from V and 8 bases from J, with 15 bases between. Germline lookup yields CDR1 SNHLY and CDR2 FYNNEI. CDR3 in amino acids: CASGRQIGEKLFF. In DNA form, the CDR3 reads TGTGCCAGCGGGAGGCAGATAGGGGAAAAACTGTTTTTT.

The chain is built from TRBV25-1 and TRBJ2-7; D is ambiguous. This CDR3 has 13 residues. CDR1 and CDR2 (germline): MGHDK, SYGVNS. Trimming took off 4 bases at V and 0 bases at J, with 7 bases between the two ends. CDR3: CASSGRSSYEQYF. The CDR3 nucleotides read TGTGCCAGCAGTGGCAGGAGCTCCTACGAGCAGTACTTC.

Of note for this clone: Other DNA sequences in the sample encode the same CDR3. This rearrangement joins TRBV5-1 to TRBJ2-1; weak D call: TRBD2 (5 bases). The germline V and J ends were trimmed by 4 bases and 1 base, with 9 bases remaining between them. The CDR3 consists of 14 residues. Germline assignment: CDR1 SGHRS and CDR2 YFSETQ. As DNA, the CDR3 is TGCGCCAGCAGCCAAGACTATTCCTACAATGAGCAGTTCTTC. This gives the protein CASSQDYSYNEQFF. Based on the CDR3 plus reference TRBV5-1 and TRBJ2-1, the full variable domain is KAGVTQTPRYLIKTRGQQVTLSCSPISGHRSVSWYQQTPGQGLQFLFEYFSETQRNKGNFPGRFSGRQFSNSRSEMNVSTLELGDSALYLCASSQDYSYNEQFFGPGTRLTVL.

The gene calls are TRBV28 and TRBJ1-1, with D hard to call. The CDR3 consists of 14 residues. V lost 5 bases and J 1 base, leaving 11 bases between the germline ends. CDR1 is MDHEN, CDR2 SYDVKM, per germline. The CDR3 sequence is CASSPQPANTEAFF. CDR3 bases: TGTGCCAGCAGTCCACAACCCGCGAACACTGAAGCTTTCTTT.

The V and J genes are TRBV6-5 and TRBJ1-1; D may be TRBD1 (5 bases). The CDR3 extends over 15 amino acids. The V gene lost 10 bases and the J gene lost 4 bases, with 22 bases spanning the gap. From germline, CDR1 is MNHEY and CDR2 SVGAGI. The CDR3 bases are TGTGCCACACTCCCGGGCTTCCTGGGGGTCACTGAAGCTTTCTTT. Encoded protein: CATLPGFLGVTEAFF.

The chain has TRBV28 and TRBJ1-3; the D is unclear. The germline V gene encodes CDR1 MDHEN and CDR2 SYDVKM. The ends were cut back, 10 bases at V and 4 bases at J, with 17 bases in the middle. CDR3 length equals 14 residues. The DNA of the CDR3 is TGTGCCACCCTCAGGTCGGTTGTAGGAAACACCATATATTTT. This gives the protein CATLRSVVGNTIYF.